A single sample gave rise to the 15 T cell receptor beta chains below, sequenced in a study of blood T cells in healthy people across ages. Combining a sample-barcoded 5' primer with a J-beta primer mix, a second PCR ran for 7 to 11 cycles. Via MiXCR, TCRdb re-called the 5' RACE reads, giving one row per CDR3 protein. The data contain about 800,000 distinct CDR3 sequences, approximately 25% of them singletons. This same sample was also part of a study on T cells of mothers and their children.

The sample comprised blood. The receptor source for this set is a boy between 10 and 17 years old in good health.

This clonotype was detected only a few times. This chain links TRBV21-1 with TRBJ2-7; the table's D call of TRBD2 was not tested on the DNA. TRBV21-1 is shown as a pseudogene. The CDR3 spans 17 residues. CDR3 sequence: CASSSPGLAEVPYEQYF. CDR3 nucleotide sequence: TGTGCCAGCAGCTCTCCGGGACTAGCGGAAGTTCCCTACGAGCAGTACTTC.

V is TRBV12-3 or TRBV12-4 and J is TRBJ2-5, with 10 bases matching TRBD2. The J call may be wrong; the DNA end is better matched by TRBJ2-1. This CDR3 contains 12 residues. CDR3 region: CASRGTSGTQFF. The CDR3 bases are TGTGCCAGCAGGGGTACTAGCGGGACCCAGTTCTTC.

The CDR3 is CASSLNREGRVGNEKLFF. CDR3 nucleotide sequence: TGTGCCAGCAGTCTAAACAGGGAAGGGAGAGTGGGGAATGAAAAACTGTTTTTT. The chain links TRBV3-1 to TRBJ1-4, with D perhaps matching TRBD1 (6 bases). The CDR3 contains 18 residues. V was cut by 6 bases and J by 5 bases, with 25 bases left in between. The germline CDR1 and CDR2 sequences are LGHDT and YNNKEL (reference sequence).

This clonotype was seen more than once but under ten times. DNA of the CDR3: TGCGCCAGCAGAGACCGGGTGCAGAACGATGAGCAGTTCTTC. As protein: CASRDRVQNDEQFF. The chain recombines TRBV5-1 with TRBJ2-7; D call uncertain. Matching the DNA end better, TRBJ2-1 makes the J call doubtful. The CDR3 consists of 14 residues. CDR1 SGHRS and CDR2 YFSETQ come from the germline V gene.

The chain recombines TRBV25-1 with TRBJ2-5; D is unresolved. CDR1 MGHDK and CDR2 SYGVNS come from the germline V gene. CDR3 length equals 16 residues. V gave up 0 bases and J gave up 1 base, with 12 bases separating them. This CDR3 reads CASSEYADGRQETQYF. The CDR3 DNA follows: TGTGCCAGCAGTGAATATGCGGACGGACGCCAAGAGACCCAGTACTTC. The whole variable domain, remainder taken from reference TRBV25-1 and TRBJ2-5, is EADIYQTPRYLVIGTGKKITLECSQTMGHDKMYWYQQDPGMELHLIHYSYGVNSTEKGDLSSESTVSRIRTEHFPLTLESARPSHTSQYLCASSEYADGRQETQYFGPGTRLLVL.

A few counts support this clonotype. J is TRBJ2-1 and V is TRBV6-5, with 9 bases identical to TRBD2. Gene TRBJ2-7 matches the end of the DNA better, so the J call may be wrong. CDR1 is MNHEY and CDR2 is SVGAGI in the germline V gene. The CDR3 totals 13 residues. The chain's CDR3 is CASSYGTSNEQYF. The CDR3 DNA reads TGTGCCAGCAGTTACGGGACTAGCAACGAGCAGTACTTC.

The chain has TRBV20-1 and TRBJ2-7, with 7 bases matching TRBD2. J lost 9 bases, V lost 3 bases, and 11 bases had no gene match. Germline V gene data show CDR1 as DFQATT and CDR2 as SNEGSKA (reference sequence). The CDR3 sequence is 13 residues long. The CDR3 DNA is TGCAGTGCTAGGCCCCTAACTAGCGACGGGCAGTACTTC. Encoded protein: CSARPLTSDGQYF.

This clonotype was picked up a small number of times. The chain recombines TRBV20-1 with TRBJ2-5; 10 nucleotides align to TRBD2. The V segment lost 3 bases and the J segment 4 bases; nucleotides outside the gene matches: 5. The CDR3 contains 14 residues. The V gene's germline CDR1 is DFQATT and CDR2 SNEGSKA (reference sequence). Here the CDR3 DNA reads TGCAGTGCTAGTGCTAGCGGGAGAGGAGAGACCCAGTACTTC. As protein: CSASASGRGETQYF.

This clonotype was observed a few times. Relative to the germline gene, one junction end is altered; a read error may explain this. The chain employs TRBV7-9 and TRBJ2-3, with 9 bases that match TRBD1. In germline, CDR1 is SEHNR, CDR2 FQNEAQ (reference sequence). The CDR3 covers 15 residues. DNA of the CDR3: TGTGCCGGCAGCTTAGGGGACAGGGCCACAGATACGCAGTATTTT. Its protein product is CAGSLGDRATDTQYF. Together with reference TRBV7-9 and TRBJ2-3, the CDR3 gives the full variable domain: DTGVSQNPRHKITKRGQNVTFRCDPISEHNRLYWYRQTLGQGPEFLTYFQNEAQLEKSRLLSDRFSAERPKGSFSTLEIQRTEQGDSAMYLCAGSLGDRATDTQYFGPGTRLTVL.

This chain joins TRBV7-9 and TRBJ2-6; 11 bases fit TRBD2. V shed 6 bases and J 0 bases; nucleotides not matched to a gene: 7. Germline CDR1 reads SEHNR; CDR2 reads FQNEAQ (reference sequence). The CDR3 consists of 18 residues. The chain's CDR3 is CASSYTTSGVSGANVLTF. The DNA for the CDR3 is TGTGCCAGCAGTTACACGACTAGCGGGGTCTCTGGGGCCAACGTCCTGACTTTC.

This chain uses TRBV6-4 with TRBJ2-1, with 8 bases that match TRBD2. After removal of 4 bases from V and 8 bases from J, the junction contained 7 bases not matched to a gene. The CDR3 loop spans 14 amino acids. Germline V CDR1 and CDR2: MRHNA, SNTAGT. The CDR3 bases are TGTGCCAGCAGTGGCGGGGGGCTCCTCGATGAGCAGTTCTTC. Its protein product is CASSGGGLLDEQFF.

This clonotype has only one observation. The chain employs TRBV4-1 and TRBJ2-1; D uncertain. Per germline, CDR1 MGHRA and CDR2 YSYEKL. CDR3 length: 15 amino acids. Trimming left V 0 bases short and J 5 bases short, with 11 bases between. Written as DNA, the CDR3 is TGCGCCAGCAGCCAAGAGGGTGGGCGGAACAATGAGCAGTTCTTC. It encodes CASSQEGGRNNEQFF.

This chain links TRBV30 with TRBJ2-1; D perhaps matches TRBD1 (5 bases). Germline CDR1 and CDR2: GTSNPN and SVGIG (reference sequence). Trimming took 1 base from V and 4 from J, leaving 8 bases between them. CDR3 length equals 13 residues. CDR3 sequence (DNA): TGTGCCTGGAGTGCAGGGTCTTACAATGAGCAGTTCTTC. Its translation is CAWSAGSYNEQFF.

The rearrangement joins TRBV20-1 to TRBJ2-5; 8 bases match TRBD1. Germline V gene lookup returns CDR1 DFQATT and CDR2 SNEGSKA (reference sequence). The V gene end was trimmed by 6 bases and the J gene end by 5 bases; junction bases not matched to a gene: 11. This CDR3 contains 14 residues. In DNA, the CDR3 is TGCAGTGCAGCGACTAGGACAGGGCCGGAGACCCAGTACTTC. This codes for CSAATRTGPETQYF.

This chain links TRBV7-3 with TRBJ2-3; 8 bases line up with TRBD2. The CDR3 is made up of 18 amino acids. The germline V gene has CDR1 SGHTA and CDR2 FQGTGA. V gave up 1 base and J gave up 4 bases; unmatched junction bases: 13. In DNA form, the CDR3 reads TGTGCCAGCAGCTTAATAGGGTCGAGCGGGGGTATCGCAGATACGCAGTATTTT. Amino acid sequence: CASSLIGSSGGIADTQYF.